The 19 T cell receptor beta chains in this list originate from one sample, sequenced in a study of cytomegalovirus exposure and HLA in healthy donors. This PCR relied on a set of 60 Vbeta primers and 13 Jbeta primers. This table comes from immunoSEQ multiplex PCR, and its TCRdb copy is limited to in-frame clones, with some not included. This sample lists nearly 35,000 clones; its ten largest clones have around 3.3%. The specimen was PBMCs. The receptors derive from a woman in her 40s in good health and CMV-seropositive.

This chain uses TRBV5-6 with TRBJ1-5; perhaps TRBD1 as D (6 bases). CDR1 SGHDT and CDR2 YYEEEE come from the germline V gene. The CDR3 has 14 amino acids. V gave up 3 bases and J gave up 2 bases, with 9 bases separating them. In nucleotides, the CDR3 is TGTGCCAGCAGCTACCGACAGGGCAATCAGCCCCAGCATTTT. Its protein product is CASSYRQGNQPQHF.

The rearrangement joins TRBV5-6 to TRBJ1-2; no clear D gene. Trimming took 3 bases from V and 4 from J, leaving 7 bases between them. CDR3 length: 12 residues. CDR1 and CDR2 from the germline V gene are SGHDT and YYEEEE. CDR3 loop: CASSSSFYGYTF. As DNA, the CDR3 is TGTGCCAGCAGCTCCTCCTTCTATGGCTACACCTTC.

This sequence joins TRBV4-3 and TRBJ2-7, with 8 bases fitting TRBD2. Germline values: CDR1 LGHNA, CDR2 YSLEER. V lost 0 bases to trimming and J lost 5 bases; unmatched junction nucleotides: 18. The CDR3 covers 19 residues. The CDR3 loop reads CASSQDLGVQSGSLDEQYF. CDR3 bases: TGCGCCAGCAGCCAAGATCTGGGGGTGCAAAGCGGGAGTTTGGACGAGCAGTACTTC.

The chain uses TRBV28 and TRBJ2-5; 10 nucleotides agree with TRBD1. Germline values: CDR1 MDHEN, CDR2 SYDVKM. This CDR3 contains 15 residues. V dropped 4 bases and J dropped 3; count of bases not matched to a gene: 5. The CDR3 here is CASSSSGTGEETQYF. CDR3 bases: TGTGCCAGCAGTTCCTCCGGGACAGGGGAAGAGACCCAGTACTTC. Together with reference TRBV28 and TRBJ2-5, the CDR3 gives the full variable domain: DVKVTQSSRYLVKRTGEKVFLECVQDMDHENMFWYRQDPGLGLRLIYFSYDVKMKEKGDIPEGYSVSREKKERFSLILESASTNQTSMYLCASSSSGTGEETQYFGPGTRLLVL.

The chain links TRBV6-1 to TRBJ2-5; D may be TRBD2 (7 bases). The V gene's germline CDR1 is MNHNS and CDR2 SASEGT. This CDR3 comprises 18 residues. V was trimmed by 1 base and J by 4 bases, leaving 22 bases between them. CDR3 residues: CASSEEGGRAGAGETQYF. CDR3 nucleotide sequence: TGTGCCAGCAGTGAAGAGGGGGGGCGGGCGGGAGCGGGAGAGACCCAGTACTTC.

In DNA form, the CDR3 reads TGTGCCAGCTCACGGGTAGCGGGAGTTGGCACAGATACGCAGTATTTT. It is translated as CASSRVAGVGTDTQYF. The chain couples TRBV18 to TRBJ2-3; TRBD2 agrees at 9 bases. Unmatched junction bases numbered 6, after V lost 4 bases and J lost 1 base. The CDR3 covers 16 residues. Germline V gives CDR1 KGHSH, CDR2 LQKENI.

This chain connects TRBV6-6 to TRBJ2-7, with a weak D call TRBD2 (5 bases). Per germline, CDR1 MNHNY and CDR2 SVGAGI (reference sequence). Trimming cost V 0 bases and J 2 bases, with 14 bases left between them. This CDR3 has 16 residues. The CDR3: CASSYSFTGKTYEQYF. CDR3 sequence (DNA): TGTGCCAGCAGTTACTCTTTTACCGGGAAGACCTACGAGCAGTACTTC.

The chain carries TRBV28 and TRBJ2-7, with D perhaps TRBD2 (6 bases). The V end was cut by 8 bases, the J end by 0 bases, with 14 bases between. The CDR3 totals 14 residues. The germline V gene has CDR1 MDHEN and CDR2 SYDVKM. As DNA, the CDR3 is TGTGCCAGCCTTACCCCCGGGAGCTCCTACGAGCAGTACTTC. It translates to CASLTPGSSYEQYF.

The chain couples TRBV6-6 to TRBJ1-2; 7 bases are shared with TRBD1. The CDR3 is 14 amino acids. V trimming: 0 bases; J trimming: 8 bases; junction bases outside the gene matches: 6. CDR1 is MNHNY and CDR2 is SVGAGI in the germline V gene (reference sequence). The CDR3 DNA reads as TGTGCCAGCAGTTACTCGAAGGGGGCGGGGGGCTACACCTTC. Residues: CASSYSKGAGGYTF.

V gene TRBV27 combines with J gene TRBJ2-7; D may be TRBD2 (6 bases). With 3 bases removed from V and 1 base from J, the gap between germline ends came to 10 bases. Germline assignment: CDR1 MNHEY and CDR2 SMNVEV (reference sequence). The CDR3 is 14 residues long. CDR3 in DNA: TGTGCCAGCAGTTTTGGGACTCATTCCTACGAGCAGTACTTC. It specifies CASSFGTHSYEQYF.

The chain employs TRBV18 and TRBJ1-1; D not resolved. The V gene lost 6 bases and the J gene lost 1 base, with 15 bases spanning the gap. The CDR3 covers 15 residues. Germline V gene data show CDR1 as KGHSH and CDR2 as LQKENI. The CDR3 region has the DNA TGTGCCAGCTCCCCGGCGGGAGGAGGGAACACTGAAGCTTTCTTT. Residues: CASSPAGGGNTEAFF.

The V call is TRBV5-4, the J call TRBJ2-3, with TRBD1 identical over 8 bases. The CDR3 extends over 15 amino acids. Trimming cost V 3 bases and J 4 bases; bases outside gene matches: 7. Germline loops: CDR1 SGHNT, CDR2 YYREEE (reference sequence). CDR3 DNA sequence: TGTGCCAGCAGCTACCCGGGACAGGAGGCAGATACGCAGTATTTT. Protein sequence: CASSYPGQEADTQYF.

This chain connects TRBV19 to TRBJ2-6; a possible D gene is TRBD2 (6 bases). The CDR3 is 17 residues long. V lost 5 bases and J lost 0, with 14 bases in between. The germline V gene encodes CDR1 LNHDA and CDR2 SQIVND (reference sequence). The CDR3 loop reads CASSPSGLRSGANVLTF. CDR3 DNA sequence: TGTGCCAGTAGTCCATCGGGACTCCGCTCTGGGGCCAACGTCCTGACTTTC. The variable domain in full, completed from reference TRBV19 and TRBJ2-6, reads DGGITQSPKYLFRKEGQNVTLSCEQNLNHDAMYWYRQDPGQGLRLIYYSQIVNDFQKGDIAEGYSVSREKKESFPLTVTSAQKNPTAFYLCASSPSGLRSGANVLTFGAGSRLTVL.

This clone ranks as medium-sized (0.01 to 0.1%) in terms of frequency. This chain joins TRBV7-2 and TRBJ1-1; D might be TRBD1 (5 bases). The CDR3 consists of 13 residues. The germline V gene encodes CDR1 SGHTA and CDR2 FQGNSA. V was clipped by 1 base and J by 7 bases, with 10 bases between them. CDR3 protein: CASSLGAGFEAFF. The CDR3, as DNA: TGTGCCAGCAGCTTAGGGGCAGGGTTTGAAGCTTTCTTT.

This chain uses TRBV28 with TRBJ2-7, with no clear D. Trimming took off 3 bases at V and 4 bases at J, with 7 bases between the two ends. CDR1 MDHEN and CDR2 SYDVKM come from the germline V gene. This CDR3 has 12 residues. The DNA of the CDR3 is TGTGCCAGCAGTTTGGTTCGGTACGAGCAGTACTTC. Translation: CASSLVRYEQYF.

V gene TRBV7-6 combines with J gene TRBJ2-1; TRBD2 matches at 8 bases. J lost 6 bases, V lost 4 bases, and 8 bases had no gene match. This CDR3 has 15 residues. The germline CDR1 and CDR2 sequences are SGHVS and FNYEAQ. This CDR3 is CASSSWSGSRNEQFF. The CDR3 DNA reads as TGTGCCAGCAGCTCCTGGAGCGGGAGTCGCAATGAGCAGTTCTTC.

DNA of the CDR3: TGCAGCGTTGCCCACGGACAGGGTAGGAATGAGCAGTTCTTC. It translates to CSVAHGQGRNEQFF. This chain links TRBV29-1 with TRBJ2-1; the match to TRBD1 covers 8 bases. Germline V lookup: CDR1 SQVTM, CDR2 ANQGSEA. This CDR3 comprises 14 residues. Unmatched junction bases numbered 9, after V lost 4 bases and J lost 7 bases.

J is TRBJ2-3 and V is TRBV11-3, with D possibly TRBD2 on 5 matching bases. CDR1 and CDR2 (germline): SGHNT, YENEEA. This CDR3 comprises 15 residues. V dropped 2 bases and J dropped 1 base, with 10 bases sitting between them. The DNA for the CDR3 is TGTGCCAGCAGCTTACGGGGTTCGCGCACAGATACGCAGTATTTT. Its translation: CASSLRGSRTDTQYF.

The chain carries TRBV6-4 and TRBJ1-1; perhaps TRBD1 as D (6 bases). CDR3 size: 14 residues. The V gene's germline CDR1 is MRHNA and CDR2 SNTAGT. Trimming pared 0 bases from V and 4 bases from J, leaving 9 bases between. The chain's CDR3 is CASSDSSRGTEAFF. DNA for the CDR3: TGTGCCAGCAGTGACTCGAGCAGGGGCACTGAAGCTTTCTTT.